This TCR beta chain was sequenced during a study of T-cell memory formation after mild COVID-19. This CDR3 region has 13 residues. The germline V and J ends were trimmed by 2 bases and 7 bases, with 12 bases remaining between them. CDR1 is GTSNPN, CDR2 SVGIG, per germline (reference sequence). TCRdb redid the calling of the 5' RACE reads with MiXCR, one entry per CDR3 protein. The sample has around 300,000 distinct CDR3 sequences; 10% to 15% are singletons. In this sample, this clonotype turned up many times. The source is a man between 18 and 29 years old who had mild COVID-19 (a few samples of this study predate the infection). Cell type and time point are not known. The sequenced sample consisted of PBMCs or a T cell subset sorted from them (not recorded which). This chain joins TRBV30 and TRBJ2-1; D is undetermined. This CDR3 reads CAWSSSSINEQFF. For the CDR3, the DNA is TGTGCCTGGAGTTCAAGTAGTATAAATGAGCAGTTCTTC. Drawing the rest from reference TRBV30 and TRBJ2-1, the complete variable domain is SQTIHQWPATLVQPVGSPLSLECTVEGTSNPNLYWYRQAAGRGLQLLFYSVGIGQISSEVPQNLSASRPQDRQFILSSKKLLLSDSGFYLCAWSSSSINEQFFGPGTRLTVL.